This T cell receptor beta chain appears in the sequencing data of a study of long-term antiretroviral therapy in people with HIV. A word on this clone: Its antigen remains unidentified.

The CDR3 runs 13 residues. Trimming cost V 7 bases and J 6 bases, with 16 bases left between them. Germline V CDR1 and CDR2: SGHTA, FQGTGA. This was the immunoSEQ v3.0 assay at survey level. The table came from immunoSEQ multiplex PCR; TCRdb's copy has only in-frame clones and leaves some out. The table lists about 14,000 clones, roughly 84% of them singletons. Study-wide results and limits: Relative to transplant donor controls, diversity remained lower despite increasing after ART. HIV repertoires showed narrower CDR3 length ranges than controls.

Each contributor possessed a minimum of one pre-ART and a minimum of two post-ART PBMC samples. The sample was unsorted PBMCs, taken 0.4 years after starting antiretroviral therapy. The chain combines TRBV7-3 with TRBJ2-7; D possibly corresponds to TRBD2 (7 bases). The sequence derives from a man younger than 40 with HIV. The CDR3 sequence: CASMTRGAAEQYF. CDR3 in DNA: TGTGCCAGCATGACCCGGGGGGCAGCCGAGCAGTACTTC.